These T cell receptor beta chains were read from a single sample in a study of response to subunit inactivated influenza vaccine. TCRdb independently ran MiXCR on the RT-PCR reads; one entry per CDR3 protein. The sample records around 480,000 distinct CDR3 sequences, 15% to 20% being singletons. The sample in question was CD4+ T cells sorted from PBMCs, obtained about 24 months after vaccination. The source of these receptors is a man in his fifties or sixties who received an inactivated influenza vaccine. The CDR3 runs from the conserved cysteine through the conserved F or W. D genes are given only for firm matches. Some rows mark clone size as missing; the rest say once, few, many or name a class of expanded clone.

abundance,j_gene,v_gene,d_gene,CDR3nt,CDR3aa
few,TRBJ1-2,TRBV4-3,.,TGCGCCAGCAGCCAAGATATCAGGGCAGGCTATGGCTACACCTTC,CASSQDIRAGYGYTF
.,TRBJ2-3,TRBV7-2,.,TGTGCCAGCAGTCCGCAATCCACAGATACGCAGTATTTT,CASSPQSTDTQYF
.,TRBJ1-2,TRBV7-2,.,TGTGCCAGCAGCTTAGTGGGCGGGGGCGCGTCCTATGGCTACACCTTC,CASSLVGGGASYGYTF
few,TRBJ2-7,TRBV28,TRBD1,TGTGCCAGCAGCGGACAGGGTGTTAAGTACGAGCAGTACTTC,CASSGQGVKYEQYF
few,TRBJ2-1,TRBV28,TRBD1,TGTGCCAGCATCCTTGGAGGACAGGGACTTCATGAGCAGTTCTTC,CASILGGQGLHEQFF
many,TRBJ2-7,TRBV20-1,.,TGCAGTGCCTCGGGACTCCTCTACGAGCAGTACTTC,CSASGLLYEQYF
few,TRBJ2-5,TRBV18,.,TGTGCCAGCTCACCGAGGCCGGGTGATTGGGAGACCCAGTACTTC,CASSPRPGDWETQYF
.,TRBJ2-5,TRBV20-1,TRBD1,TGCAGTGCTCTACCGACAGGGTTAGGCGAGACCCAGTACTTC,CSALPTGLGETQYF
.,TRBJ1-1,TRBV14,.,TGTGCCAGCAGCCAAGTCCCGAACACTGAAGCTTTCTTT,CASSQVPNTEAFF
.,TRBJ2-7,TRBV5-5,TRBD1,TGTGCCAGCAGCTTGTTGGGACAGGGCTACGAGCAGTACTTC,CASSLLGQGYEQYF
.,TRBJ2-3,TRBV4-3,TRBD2,TGCGCCAGCAGCCAAAAAATTAGCGGGCTGACAGATACGCAGTATTTT,CASSQKISGLTDTQYF
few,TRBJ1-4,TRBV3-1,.,TGTGCCAGCAGTTCCTCTGGGGGGATCGGGAAAAAACTGTTTTTT,CASSSSGGIGKKLFF
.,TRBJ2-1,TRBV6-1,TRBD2,TGTGCCAGCAGGAGGGGACTAGCGGAATACAATGAGCAGTTCTTC,CASRRGLAEYNEQFF
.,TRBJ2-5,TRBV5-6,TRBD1,TGTGCCAGCATCGAGACAGGGAGAGAGACCCAGTACTTC,CASIETGRETQYF